The 18 T cell receptor beta chains below come from one sample, sequenced in a study of CD8 T cells in ankylosing spondylitis. Study-wide results and limits: Ankylosing spondylitis blood appeared to carry a characteristic TCR beta motif of under ten highly homologous variants.

No cognate antigen is known for these TCRs. Via MiXCR, TCRdb re-called the 5' RACE reads, giving one row per CDR3 protein. Among over 400,000 distinct CDR3 sequences listed, around 26% were seen once. The sample was blood, either unsorted or a sorted T cell fraction (not recorded which). The receptors here all came from a male donor with ankylosing spondylitis.

This clonotype was picked up a small number of times. The chain recombines TRBV7-2 with TRBJ2-3; possible D gene TRBD1, 6 bases. Germline-derived CDR1 and CDR2 are SGHTA and FQGNSA. The length of the CDR3 is 15 residues. The V and J ends lost 1 base and 4 bases respectively, with 12 bases between them. The CDR3 loop reads CASSLGAGDPDTQYF. The CDR3 nucleotides are TGTGCCAGCAGCTTAGGGGCAGGGGACCCAGATACGCAGTATTTT.

This clonotype was found a few times. The chain combines TRBV10-2 with TRBJ2-1; 7 bases map to TRBD1. The CDR3 spans 15 residues. The ends lost 5 bases at V and 8 bases at J; junction bases unmatched: 12. In germline, CDR1 is WSHSY, CDR2 SAAADI. The CDR3 DNA is TGCGCCAGCAGTCCGGGACAGTCACCCGGGGATGAGCAGTTCTTC. As protein: CASSPGQSPGDEQFF.

The V call is TRBV5-6, the J call TRBJ2-3; D gene ambiguous. CDR3 length equals 14 residues. The ends were cut back, 0 bases at V and 2 bases at J, with 7 bases in the middle. Germline CDR1 is SGHDT and CDR2 is YYEEEE. This chain's CDR3 is CASSLGPNTDTQYF. Written as DNA, the CDR3 is TGTGCCAGCAGCTTGGGACCAAACACAGATACGCAGTATTTT. Variable domain in full (rest from reference TRBV5-6 and TRBJ2-3): DAGVTQSPTHLIKTRGQQVTLRCSPKSGHDTVSWYQQALGQGPQFIFQYYEEEERQRGNFPDRFSGHQFPNYSSELNVNALLLGDSALYLCASSLGPNTDTQYFGPGTRLTVL.

The CDR3, as DNA: TGCAGTGCCCTATCCGGGATGGAGACCCAGTACTTC. Encoded protein: CSALSGMETQYF. The chain has TRBV20-1 and TRBJ2-5; D might be TRBD2 (5 bases). Per the germline V gene, CDR1 is DFQATT and CDR2 is SNEGSKA (reference sequence). The CDR3 contains 12 residues. The germline V and J ends were trimmed by 6 bases and 5 bases, with 13 bases remaining between them.

A few counts support this clonotype. This rearrangement joins TRBV20-1 to TRBJ2-1, with 15 bases lining up with TRBD2. The CDR3 consists of 17 residues. Germline V gene data show CDR1 as DFQATT and CDR2 as SNEGSKA (reference sequence). J gave up 4 bases and V 3 bases, and 7 bases lay outside the gene matches. The CDR3 sequence: CSASLGLAGGRYNEQFF. CDR3 DNA sequence: TGCAGTGCTAGTTTGGGACTAGCGGGAGGTCGGTACAATGAGCAGTTCTTC.

CDR3 sequence: CATSDWGDGGRDETQYF. The CDR3 coding sequence is TGTGCCACCAGTGATTGGGGGGATGGGGGGAGAGACGAGACCCAGTACTTC. The chain recombines TRBV24-1 with TRBJ2-5; D perhaps matches TRBD2 (6 bases). Per the germline V gene, CDR1 is KGHDR and CDR2 is SFDVKD. This CDR3 is 17 amino acids long. The germline V and J ends were trimmed by 2 bases and 5 bases, with 20 bases remaining between them.

The chain carries TRBV5-1 and TRBJ2-2; no clear D gene. The V end lost 1 base, the J end lost 1 base, and 11 bases lay between the germline ends. CDR1 and CDR2 from the germline V gene are SGHRS and YFSETQ. The CDR3 extends over 16 amino acids. CDR3 DNA: TGCGCCAGCAGCTTGTTCGGCGCCTTGAACACCGGGGAGCTGTTTTTT. Encoded protein: CASSLFGALNTGELFF.

The chain carries TRBV18 and TRBJ2-7; a weak D match, TRBD1 (5 bases). Germline CDR1 is KGHSH and CDR2 is LQKENI. V dropped 5 bases and J dropped 0 bases, with 8 bases sitting between them. The CDR3 contains 13 residues. In nucleotides, the CDR3 is TGTGCCAGCTCAGCGACAGTCTCCTACGAGCAGTACGTC. Its protein product is CASSATVSYEQYV.

The chain joins TRBV24-1 to TRBJ2-3; the D gene could be TRBD1 or TRBD2 (5 bases each). V shed 7 bases and J shed 2 bases, with 18 bases lying between them. The CDR3 extends over 16 amino acids. The V gene's germline CDR1 is KGHDR and CDR2 SFDVKD. CDR3 nucleotides: TGTGCCACCAGCGACCGGTATAGGGACCCCACAGATACGCAGTATTTT. Translating it yields CATSDRYRDPTDTQYF.

This clonotype was detected ten times or more. The rearrangement uses TRBV7-2 and TRBJ2-7; no definite D call. The CDR3 sequence is 14 residues long. Germline assignment: CDR1 SGHTA and CDR2 FQGNSA. V lost 1 base and J lost 3, with 10 bases in between. CDR3 coding DNA: TGTGCCAGCAGCTTAGTTTCTAGAAACTACGAGCAGTACGTC. Its protein product is CASSLVSRNYEQYV.

This clonotype was counted a few times. The gene calls are TRBV12-3 or TRBV12-4 and TRBJ2-1; a weak D match, TRBD2 (5 bases). Trimming shortened V by 6 bases and J by 10 bases, and 13 bases separated the two germline ends. The CDR3 covers 12 residues. This CDR3 is CASSNLALEQFF. The CDR3 DNA reads TGTGCCAGCAGCAATCTAGCTTTGGAGCAGTTCTTC.

This clonotype was seen many times. This rearrangement joins TRBV15 to TRBJ2-4; 8 bases align to TRBD2. Germline trimming cut 4 bases from V and 2 bases from J; bases unmatched to any gene: 10. In germline, CDR1 is LNHNV, CDR2 YYDKDF (reference sequence). This CDR3 is 17 amino acids long. CDR3 nucleotide sequence: TGTGCCACCAGCAACAGGGCTAGCGGGTGGACCAAAAACATTCAGTACTTC. Its protein is CATSNRASGWTKNIQYF.

The chain has TRBV10-3 and TRBJ2-3; D tentatively reads TRBD1 or TRBD2 (5 bases each). V lost 3 bases to trimming and J lost 2 bases, with 12 bases between them. CDR1 is ENHRY, CDR2 SYGVKD, per germline. The CDR3 is 15 residues long. In nucleotides, the CDR3 is TGTGCCATCAGTGAATTTGGGGGATTCACAGATACGCAGTATTTT. It encodes CAISEFGGFTDTQYF.

The rearrangement joins TRBV29-1 to TRBJ1-2, with D hard to call. The V end was cut by 2 bases, the J end by 8 bases, with 12 bases between. Germline V gene sequence: CDR1 SQVTM, CDR2 ANQGSEA. The CDR3 extends over 12 amino acids. CDR3 protein: CSVESYTEGYTF. In DNA, the CDR3 is TGCAGCGTTGAATCCTACACGGAGGGCTACACCTTC.

Only a few counts were recorded for this clonotype. The chain is built from TRBV20-1 and TRBJ1-5; no firm D call. The CDR3 has 13 residues. The V and J ends lost 0 bases and 6 bases respectively, with 9 bases between them. The germline V gene encodes CDR1 DFQATT and CDR2 SNEGSKA (reference sequence). The CDR3 DNA is TGCAGTGCTAGAGATATAGGGAGTCAGCCCCAGCATTTT. It yields the protein CSARDIGSQPQHF.

The chain recombines TRBV3-1 with TRBJ1-4; 9 bases align to TRBD1. Germline V gene sequence: CDR1 LGHDT, CDR2 YNNKEL (reference sequence). This CDR3 spans 15 amino acids. V lost 4 bases to trimming and J lost 7 bases; unmatched junction nucleotides: 7. The CDR3 DNA is TGTGCCAGCAGCCCGCCGGGACAGGGAGGTGAAAAACTGTTTTTT. Translation: CASSPPGQGGEKLFF.

A few counts support this clonotype. The chain has TRBV20-1 and TRBJ2-7; the D gene is possibly TRBD1 (6 bases). The length of the CDR3 is 13 residues. Germline V gene sequence: CDR1 DFQATT, CDR2 SNEGSKA (reference sequence). The ends were cut back, 4 bases at V and 6 bases at J, with 16 bases in the middle. The CDR3 loop reads CSAKPGALGEQYF. CDR3 nucleotide sequence: TGCAGTGCTAAACCAGGGGCTCTGGGCGAGCAGTACTTC.

The rearrangement links TRBV15 to TRBJ2-2; possible D gene TRBD2, 6 bases. The germline CDR1 and CDR2 sequences are LNHNV and YYDKDF (reference sequence). The CDR3 is made up of 16 amino acids. V was clipped by 0 bases and J by 0 bases, with 8 bases between them. The CDR3 loop is CATSRDIAANTGELFF. The CDR3 DNA reads TGTGCCACCAGCAGAGATATAGCGGCGAACACCGGGGAGCTGTTTTTT.